The next 14 T cell receptor beta chains were all read from a single sample in a study of early T cells in non-severe SARS-CoV-2 infection. TCRdb called the 5' RACE reads again in MiXCR, with one record for every CDR3 protein. The sample yields under 55,000 distinct CDR3 sequences, about 9.9% seen once. The specimen sequenced was whole blood. All receptors come from an adult who was a healthcare worker with PCR-confirmed SARS-CoV-2 infection or an uninfected control (not recorded which).

This chain connects TRBV7-2 to TRBJ2-5; D gene ambiguous. Deletions cut 6 bases from V and 5 bases from J, with 7 bases between. Germline V gene data show CDR1 as SGHTA and CDR2 as FQGNSA. CDR3 length: 11 residues. CDR3 nucleotide sequence: TGTGCCAGCAGTCCCCTTGAGACCCAGTACTTC. Protein product: CASSPLETQYF.

This clonotype was seen ten or more times. CDR3 in amino acids: CASSPGTRPTGELFF. In DNA, the CDR3 is TGTGCCAGCAGCCCTGGGACACGGCCCACCGGGGAGCTGTTTTTT. V usage is TRBV5-6 and J usage is TRBJ2-2; weak D call: TRBD1 (6 bases). This CDR3 has 15 amino acids. Germline CDR1 is SGHDT and CDR2 is YYEEEE. V was shortened by 4 bases and J by 4 bases, with 14 bases between the two germline ends.

This clonotype was detected ten times or more. The rearrangement links TRBV11-2 to TRBJ2-5; D is undetermined. The CDR3 totals 16 residues. Trimming took off 7 bases at V and 5 bases at J, with 23 bases between the two ends. CDR1 and CDR2 from the germline V gene are SGHAT and FQNNGV. The CDR3 nucleotides are TGTGCCAGCACCCAAGTAGGTGTCAGATCGGACGAGACCCAGTACTTC. Protein sequence: CASTQVGVRSDETQYF.

This clonotype was found a few times. This rearrangement joins TRBV7-2 to TRBJ2-3; D is perhaps TRBD2 (6 bases). V was cut by 1 base and J by 0 bases, with 8 bases left in between. This CDR3 has 15 amino acids. Germline loops: CDR1 SGHTA, CDR2 FQGNSA. The CDR3 here is CASSLERGSTDTQYF. The CDR3 DNA reads TGTGCCAGCAGCTTAGAACGGGGGAGCACAGATACGCAGTATTTT.

This clonotype was recorded many times. The chain carries TRBV7-6 and TRBJ1-3, with 7 bases matching TRBD1. With 0 bases clipped from V and 1 base from J, the junction kept 6 bases outside the gene matches. Germline lookup yields CDR1 SGHVS and CDR2 FNYEAQ. The CDR3 has 17 residues. DNA for the CDR3: TGTGCCAGCAGCTTAGCCGAGGGACAGCGGTCTGGAAACACCATATATTTT. Protein sequence: CASSLAEGQRSGNTIYF.

This clonotype was detected ten times or more. The chain employs TRBV9 and TRBJ2-7; 11 positions agree with TRBD1. CDR1 SGDLS and CDR2 YYNGEE come from the germline V gene. CDR3 length: 14 residues. V dropped 3 bases and J dropped 4; count of bases not matched to a gene: 3. In DNA, the CDR3 is TGTGCCAGCAGCGAGGGGACAGGGGGTTACGAGCAGTACTTC. Translating gives CASSEGTGGYEQYF.

This clonotype appeared a few times. The genes are TRBV10-2 and TRBJ2-3; D call uncertain. The CDR3 is 14 amino acids. Between the trimmed V and J ends, which lost 7 bases and 1 base, there was a span of 12 bases. Looked up from germline, CDR1 is WSHSY and CDR2 is SAAADI. The CDR3 loop reads CASNPTMGTDTQYF. CDR3 sequence (DNA): TGCGCCAGCAACCCCACCATGGGCACAGATACGCAGTATTTT.

This clonotype was found a few times. This chain connects TRBV9 to TRBJ2-3; perhaps TRBD2 as D (6 bases). Trimming took 4 bases from V and 7 from J, leaving 19 bases between them. CDR3 length equals 15 residues. The germline CDR1 and CDR2 sequences are SGDLS and YYNGEE. This CDR3 reads CASSLLAEEAYTQYF. The CDR3 DNA reads TGTGCCAGCAGCTTGTTAGCGGAGGAAGCTTATACGCAGTATTTT.

Details on this clonotype: The junction differs from germline at one of its ends, possibly a read error. The chain uses TRBV27 and TRBJ1-5; D gene ambiguous. The V gene's germline CDR1 is MNHEY and CDR2 SMNVEV (reference sequence). CDR3 length equals 13 residues. The CDR3 DNA is TGTGCCAGCAGTGAGTATAGCAATCAGCTCCAGCATTTT. It is translated as CASSEYSNQLQHF.

The V and J genes are TRBV29-1 and TRBJ1-2; D is unclear. Germline CDR1 reads SQVTM; CDR2 reads ANQGSEA. V was pared by 6 bases and J by 2 bases, with 10 bases between. The CDR3 loop spans 12 amino acids. The CDR3: CSVVAGNYGYTF. The CDR3 DNA reads as TGCAGCGTGGTCGCGGGGAACTATGGCTACACCTTC.

This clonotype has at least ten counts. The chain couples TRBV6-1 to TRBJ2-7, with D possibly matching TRBD1 (6 bases). Germline CDR1 is MNHNS and CDR2 is SASEGT. V lost 5 bases and J lost 6, with 14 bases in between. The CDR3 loop spans 13 amino acids. The CDR3, as DNA: TGTGCCAGCAGTAGGACAGCGGTGGGCGAGCAGTACTTC. Its protein is CASSRTAVGEQYF.

This chain uses TRBV20-1 with TRBJ2-3, with D unresolved. CDR1 and CDR2 (germline): DFQATT, SNEGSKA (reference sequence). The CDR3 is made up of 11 amino acids. V was shortened by 5 bases and J by 4 bases, with 7 bases between the two germline ends. CDR3: CSAYWPDTQYF. The CDR3 region has the DNA TGCAGTGCTTATTGGCCAGATACGCAGTATTTT.

There are a few counts of this clonotype. The chain couples TRBV20-1 to TRBJ2-1, with a weak D call TRBD2 (5 bases). The CDR3 is made up of 16 amino acids. The germline CDR1 and CDR2 sequences are DFQATT and SNEGSKA (reference sequence). Trimming removed 6 bases at V and 0 bases at J, with 18 bases between. DNA of the CDR3: TGCAGTGCCCAACAGACCCGGGGTGGCTCCTACAATGAGCAGTTCTTC. Protein product: CSAQQTRGGSYNEQFF.

This clonotype occurred many times. V gene TRBV19 combines with J gene TRBJ2-2; D possibly corresponds to TRBD1 (7 bases). The CDR3 runs to 16 residues. V was cut by 6 bases and J by 5 bases, with 19 bases left in between. Germline V gene sequence: CDR1 LNHDA, CDR2 SQIVND (reference sequence). The CDR3 region has the DNA TGTGCCAGTAGACCGCAAGCAGGGGGGTTTACCGGGGAGCTGTTTTTT. Translating gives CASRPQAGGFTGELFF. Looking up the rest from reference TRBV19 and TRBJ2-2 gives the full variable domain: DGGITQSPKYLFRKEGQNVTLSCEQNLNHDAMYWYRQDPGQGLRLIYYSQIVNDFQKGDIAEGYSVSREKKESFPLTVTSAQKNPTAFYLCASRPQAGGFTGELFFGEGSRLTVL.